This entry concerns a single TCR beta chain. The data stem from a study of blood T cell repertoires in COVID-19. Study summary: Italy, Spain and the United States were the sources of the convalescent and acute COVID-19 samples.

Per the original methods: Using reference gene primer amplification, nucleated cell counts were estimated. The method was immunoSEQ multiplex PCR; TCRdb's version includes in-frame clones alone and lacks a portion of them. V, J and clone size are taken as reported in that table, and D and trimming were inferred from the DNA itself. The table lists approximately 88,000 clones, about four fifths of them singletons. The CDR3 spans 14 residues. V dropped 0 bases and J dropped 6; count of bases not matched to a gene: 3. The germline V gene has CDR1 WNHNN and CDR2 SYGVQD (reference sequence). The J gene is TRBJ2-7, the V gene TRBV10-1; 9 bases map to TRBD2. Sequenced: peripheral blood. This TCR was recovered from a man between 65 and 79 years old with COVID-19, enrolled during active disease. The CDR3 is CASSESREGREQYF. The CDR3 region has the DNA TGCGCCAGCAGTGAGTCGCGGGAGGGCCGCGAGCAGTACTTC.